Listed below are T cell receptor beta chains from one sample, sequenced in a study of shared clonotypes between healthy human individuals. Clones were sequenced by immunoSEQ multiplex PCR, and TCRdb holds only the in-frame ones, with some missing. The repertoire holds approximately 710,000 clones, about nine tenths seen once, with 30% to 40% in the top ten. The sample taken for sequencing was memory CD8+ T cells from PBMCs. These receptors were collected from a man between 18 and 29 years old in good health. Some clones in this sample may be carry-over from other donors' samples. The CDR3 runs from the conserved cysteine through the conserved F or W. The D gene is left open where the match is weak. Where a row states a size, it is once, few, many or the class of an expanded clone; other rows omit it.

abundance	d_gene	v_gene	j_gene	CDR3aa	CDR3nt
.	.	TRBV7-3	TRBJ2-6	CASSSDGGSGANVLTF	TGTGCCAGCAGCTCAGACGGGGGCTCTGGGGCCAACGTCCTGACTTTC
.	.	TRBV10-3	TRBJ2-7	CAIREPTSYEQYF	TGTGCCATCAGGGAGCCAACGTCCTACGAGCAGTACTTC
.	TRBD1	TRBV28	TRBJ2-5	CASSFRGLPLQETQYF	TGTGCCAGCAGTTTTAGGGGGCTCCCCTTACAAGAGACCCAGTACTTC
.	TRBD2	TRBV15	TRBJ2-2	CATSRGSGTTGELFF	TGTGCCACCAGCAGAGGTAGCGGGACCACCGGGGAGCTGTTTTTT
.	TRBD1	TRBV9	TRBJ2-7	CASSARTGGEQYF	TGTGCCAGCAGCGCCCGGACAGGGGGGGAGCAGTACTTC
.	.	TRBV5-1	TRBJ2-7	CASSWTTGFAYEQYF	TGCGCCAGCAGCTGGACGACAGGTTTTGCCTACGAGCAGTACTTC
.	.	TRBV5-8	TRBJ1-2	CASSLYLGRNVYGYTF	TGTGCCAGCAGCTTATACCTGGGACGGAACGTCTATGGCTACACCTTC
.	.	TRBV6-5	TRBJ2-7	CASSFQGTHEQYF	TGTGCCAGCAGTTTCCAGGGGACCCACGAGCAGTACTTC
.	TRBD1	TRBV13	TRBJ2-5	CASSSDRRETQYF	TGTGCCAGCAGCTCGGACAGGCGAGAGACCCAGTACTTC
once	TRBD1	TRBV29-1	TRBJ2-7	CSVEGQIYEQYF	TGCAGCGTTGAGGGACAGATATACGAGCAGTACTTC
.	.	TRBV7-9	TRBJ2-2	CASSYWGWNTGELFF	TGTGCCAGCAGCTATTGGGGCTGGAACACCGGGGAGCTGTTTTTT
.	TRBD1	TRBV6-1	TRBJ1-1	CASSEVGQGVTEAFF	TGTGCCAGCAGTGAAGTGGGACAGGGAGTCACTGAAGCTTTCTTT
few	TRBD1	TRBV10-3	TRBJ1-5	CAIGSDRVQPQHF	TGTGCCATCGGGAGTGACAGGGTGCAGCCCCAGCATTTT
.	TRBD2	TRBV7-9	TRBJ2-7	CASSPPGGWVGEQYF	TGTGCCAGCAGCCCCCCGGGAGGGTGGGTTGGGGAGCAGTACTTC
.	TRBD1	TRBV5-4	TRBJ2-5	CASSLPDRVQETQYF	TGTGCCAGCAGCCTCCCGGACAGGGTCCAAGAGACCCAGTACTTC
.	.	TRBV5-1	TRBJ1-2	CASSLSWGQDGYTF	TGCGCCAGCAGCTTGTCTTGGGGGCAGGATGGCTACACCTTC